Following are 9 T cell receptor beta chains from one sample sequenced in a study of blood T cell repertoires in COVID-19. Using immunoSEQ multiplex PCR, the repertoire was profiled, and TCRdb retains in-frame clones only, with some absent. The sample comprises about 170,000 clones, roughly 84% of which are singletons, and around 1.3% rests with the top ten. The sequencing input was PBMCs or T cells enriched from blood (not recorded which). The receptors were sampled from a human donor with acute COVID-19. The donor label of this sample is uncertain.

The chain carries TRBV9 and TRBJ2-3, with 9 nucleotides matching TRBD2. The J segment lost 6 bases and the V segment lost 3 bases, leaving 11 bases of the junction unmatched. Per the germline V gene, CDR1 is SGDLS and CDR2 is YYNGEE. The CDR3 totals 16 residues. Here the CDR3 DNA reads TGTGCCAGCAGCGAGGGGGTAGCGGGGGCTCATGATACGCAGTATTTT. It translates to CASSEGVAGAHDTQYF.

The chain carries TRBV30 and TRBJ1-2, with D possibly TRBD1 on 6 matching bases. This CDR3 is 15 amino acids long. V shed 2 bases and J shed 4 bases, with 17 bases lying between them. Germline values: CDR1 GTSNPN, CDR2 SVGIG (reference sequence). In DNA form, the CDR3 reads TGTGCCTGGAGTAACACCCTACAGGGTAGCTATGGCTACACCTTC. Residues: CAWSNTLQGSYGYTF.

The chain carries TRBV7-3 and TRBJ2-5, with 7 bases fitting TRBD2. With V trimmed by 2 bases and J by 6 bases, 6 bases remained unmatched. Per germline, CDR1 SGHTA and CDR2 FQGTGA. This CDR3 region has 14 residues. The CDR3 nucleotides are TGTGCCAGCAGCTTAGGGGGGGTAGGACAGACCCAGTACTTC. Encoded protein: CASSLGGVGQTQYF. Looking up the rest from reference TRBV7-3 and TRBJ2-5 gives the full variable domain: GAGVSQTPSNKVTEKGKYVELRCDPISGHTALYWYRQSLGQGPEFLIYFQGTGAADDSGLPNDRFFAVRPEGSVSTLKIQRTERGDSAVYLCASSLGGVGQTQYFGPGTRLLVL.

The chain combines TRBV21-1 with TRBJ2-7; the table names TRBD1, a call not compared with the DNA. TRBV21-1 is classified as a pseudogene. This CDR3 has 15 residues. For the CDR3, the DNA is TGTGCCAGCAGCGAACGGGACAGGCGCTCCTACGAGCAGTACTTC. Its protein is CASSERDRRSYEQYF.

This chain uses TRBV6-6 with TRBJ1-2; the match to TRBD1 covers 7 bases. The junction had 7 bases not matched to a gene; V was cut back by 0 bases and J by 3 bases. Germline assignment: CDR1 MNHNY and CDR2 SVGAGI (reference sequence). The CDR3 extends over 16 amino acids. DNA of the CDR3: TGTGCCAGCAGTTACTCCAGAAGGGGGCTAGACTATGGCTACACCTTC. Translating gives CASSYSRRGLDYGYTF.

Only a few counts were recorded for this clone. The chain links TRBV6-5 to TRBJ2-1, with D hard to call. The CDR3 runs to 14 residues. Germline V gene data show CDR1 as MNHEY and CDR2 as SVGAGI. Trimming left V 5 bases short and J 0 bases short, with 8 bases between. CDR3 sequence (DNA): TGTGCCAGCAGTCTCGGGTCCTCCTACAATGAGCAGTTCTTC. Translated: CASSLGSSYNEQFF.

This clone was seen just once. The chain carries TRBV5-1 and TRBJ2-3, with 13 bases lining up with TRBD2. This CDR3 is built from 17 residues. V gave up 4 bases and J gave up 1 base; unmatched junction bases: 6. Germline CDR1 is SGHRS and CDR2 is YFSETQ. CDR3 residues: CASSGWTSGGRTDTQYF. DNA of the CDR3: TGCGCCAGCAGCGGGTGGACTAGCGGGGGCCGCACAGATACGCAGTATTTT.

In nucleotides, the CDR3 is TGTGCCTGGAGGGGTGGAGATCCTAATGAAAAACTGTTTTTT. Translation gives CAWRGGDPNEKLFF. The V and J genes are TRBV30 and TRBJ1-4; D is unclear. Germline CDR1 is GTSNPN and CDR2 is SVGIG (reference sequence). CDR3 size: 14 residues. Trimming removed 3 bases from V and 3 bases from J, with 11 bases in between.

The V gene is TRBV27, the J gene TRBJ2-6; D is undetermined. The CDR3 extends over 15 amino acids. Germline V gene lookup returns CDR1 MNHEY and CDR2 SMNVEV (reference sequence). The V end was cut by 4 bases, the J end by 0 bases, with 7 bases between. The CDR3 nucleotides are TGTGCCAGCAGTTCCCCCTTCTCTGGGGCCAACGTCCTGACTTTC. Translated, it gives CASSSPFSGANVLTF.